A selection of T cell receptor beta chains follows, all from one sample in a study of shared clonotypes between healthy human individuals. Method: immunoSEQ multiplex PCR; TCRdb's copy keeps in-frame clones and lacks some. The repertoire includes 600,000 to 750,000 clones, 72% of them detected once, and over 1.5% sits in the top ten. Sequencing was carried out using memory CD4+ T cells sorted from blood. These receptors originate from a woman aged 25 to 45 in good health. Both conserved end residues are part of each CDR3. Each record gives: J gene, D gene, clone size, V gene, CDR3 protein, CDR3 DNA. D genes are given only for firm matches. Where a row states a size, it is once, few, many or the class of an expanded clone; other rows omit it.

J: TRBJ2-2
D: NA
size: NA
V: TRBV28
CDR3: CASRFSVTGELFF
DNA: TGTGCCAGCAGATTCTCAGTCACCGGGGAGCTGTTTTTT

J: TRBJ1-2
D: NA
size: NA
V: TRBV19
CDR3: CASSQMAGQGYGYTF
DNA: TGTGCCAGTAGCCAGATGGCGGGACAAGGCTATGGCTACACCTTC

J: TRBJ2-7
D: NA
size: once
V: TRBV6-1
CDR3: CASSVGSEQYF
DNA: TGTGCCAGCAGTGTAGGTAGCGAGCAGTACTTC

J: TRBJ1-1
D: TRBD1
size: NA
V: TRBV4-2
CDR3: CASSLRDRPEAFF
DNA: TGTGCCAGCAGCCTCCGGGACAGGCCTGAAGCTTTCTTT

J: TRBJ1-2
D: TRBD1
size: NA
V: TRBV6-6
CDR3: CASSYLGVPDRGYTF
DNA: TGTGCCAGCAGTTACCTCGGAGTGCCGGACAGGGGCTACACCTTC

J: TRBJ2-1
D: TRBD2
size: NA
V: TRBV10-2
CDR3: CASRRSGRAYNEQFF
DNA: TGCGCCAGCAGAAGAAGCGGGAGGGCCTACAATGAGCAGTTCTTC

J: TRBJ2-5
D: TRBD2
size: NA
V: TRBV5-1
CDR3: CASSIDGTSGIKETQYF
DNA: TGCGCCAGCAGCATCGACGGGACTAGCGGGATTAAAGAGACCCAGTACTTC

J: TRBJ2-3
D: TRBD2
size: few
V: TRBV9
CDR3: CASSAGGNRGQYTQYF
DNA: TGTGCCAGCAGCGCGGGGGGAAATCGAGGGCAATATACGCAGTATTTT

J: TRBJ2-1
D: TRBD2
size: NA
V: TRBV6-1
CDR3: CASRLAAWNEQFF
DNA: TGTGCCAGCAGACTAGCGGCCTGGAATGAGCAGTTCTTC

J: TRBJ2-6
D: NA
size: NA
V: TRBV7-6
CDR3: CASSPGIPGANVLTF
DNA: TGTGCCAGCAGCCCAGGGATCCCTGGGGCCAACGTCCTGACTTTC

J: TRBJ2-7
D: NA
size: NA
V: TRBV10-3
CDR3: CAISDPPFEAYEQYF
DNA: TGTGCCATCAGTGATCCCCCGTTTGAAGCCTACGAGCAGTACTTC

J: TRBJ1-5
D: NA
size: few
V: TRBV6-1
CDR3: CASSESGRDKVHF
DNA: TGTGCCAGCAGTGAGAGCGGCCGGGACAAGGTCCATTTT

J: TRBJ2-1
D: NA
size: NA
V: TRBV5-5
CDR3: CASSSGLAYNEQFF
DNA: TGTGCCAGCAGCTCGGGACTGGCCTACAATGAGCAGTTCTTC

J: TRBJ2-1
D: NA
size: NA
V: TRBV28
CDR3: CASTTPGLTYNEQFF
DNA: TGTGCCAGTACGACCCCGGGACTCACCTACAATGAGCAGTTCTTC

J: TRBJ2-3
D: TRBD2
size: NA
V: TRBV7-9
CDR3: CASSLARLAATQVDTQYF
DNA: TGTGCCAGCAGCTTAGCGAGGCTAGCGGCTACCCAGGTAGATACGCAGTATTTT

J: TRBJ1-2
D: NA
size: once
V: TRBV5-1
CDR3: CASSEDSNYGYTF
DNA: TGCGCCAGCAGCGAGGACTCGAACTATGGCTACACCTTC

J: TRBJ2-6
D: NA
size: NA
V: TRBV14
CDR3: CASSQWVSYSGANVLTF
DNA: TGTGCCAGCAGCCAATGGGTATCGTACTCTGGGGCCAACGTCCTGACTTTC

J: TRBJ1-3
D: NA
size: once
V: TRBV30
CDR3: CAWTKVGNTIYF
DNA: TGTGCCTGGACTAAGGTCGGGAACACCATATATTTT